This T cell receptor beta chain is drawn from a study of T cell responses to AZD1222 COVID-19 vaccine. Study-wide findings and caveats: Spike-specific TCRs gained breadth and depth after people received two AZD1222 doses. Clonal diversity was possibly underestimated, and white British individuals and females predominated among donors.

Remarks on this clone: Its matching antigen is unknown.

This CDR3 region has 16 residues. Per germline, CDR1 SGHRS and CDR2 YFSETQ. The V and J ends lost 0 bases and 5 bases, in that order; junction bases with no gene match: 4. Data came from immunoSEQ multiplex PCR; TCRdb stores just in-frame clones and leaves some out. The data hold about 100,000 clones, with approximately 91% observed a single time. V is TRBV5-1 and J is TRBJ2-5; TRBD2 aligns across 13 bases. Source: peripheral blood, taken on day 0 of AZD1222 vaccination. This sequence was found in an adult in good health. CDR3 DNA: TGCGCCAGCAGCTTGGGGACTAGCGGGGGCATGGAGACCCAGTACTTC. It translates to CASSLGTSGGMETQYF. The variable domain in full, completed from reference TRBV5-1 and TRBJ2-5, reads KAGVTQTPRYLIKTRGQQVTLSCSPISGHRSVSWYQQTPGQGLQFLFEYFSETQRNKGNFPGRFSGRQFSNSRSEMNVSTLELGDSALYLCASSLGTSGGMETQYFGPGTRLLVL.